The rows below give T cell receptor beta chains drawn from one sample of a study of T cells in Graves' hyperthyroidism and ophthalmopathy. TCRdb passed the multiplex PCR reads through MiXCR, listing each CDR3 protein once. This sample has hundreds of thousands of distinct CDR3 sequences, with roughly 15% found just once. The sample taken for sequencing was blood. Receptors were obtained from a man between 18 and 29 years old with Graves' ophthalmopathy. The CDR3 runs from the conserved cysteine through the conserved F or W. D genes are given only for firm matches. The listing skips clone size in some rows; elsewhere it reads once, few, many or a size class.

j_call | clone_size | v_call | d_call | cdr3_nt | cdr3_aa
TRBJ2-7 | few | TRBV6-1 | TRBD1 | TGTGCCAGCCAGACAGGGTCCTACGAGCAGTACTTC | CASQTGSYEQYF
TRBJ1-5 | - | TRBV6-5 | - | TGTGCCAGCAGTTTCGGGCTTTCCCCAAGTAATCAGCCCCAGCATTTT | CASSFGLSPSNQPQHF
TRBJ2-2 | - | TRBV29-1 | TRBD1 | TGCAGCGTGAACAGGGGGGTGAACACCGGGGAGCTGTTTTTT | CSVNRGVNTGELFF
TRBJ2-1 | - | TRBV7-7 | TRBD2 | TGTGCTAGCAGCCCGAGTGGGGGACTAGCGGGAGTAAATGAGCAGTTCTTC | CASSPSGGLAGVNEQFF
TRBJ1-4 | many | TRBV3-1 | - | TGTGCCAGCAGCCAATACCAGGGGAAACTGTTTTTT | CASSQYQGKLFF
TRBJ2-1 | many | TRBV12-3/TRBV12-4 | TRBD2 | TGTGCCAGCAGTATCGGACTAGCTTCCAATGAGCAGTTCTTC | CASSIGLASNEQFF
TRBJ2-2 | - | TRBV3-1 | TRBD2 | TGTGCCAGCAGCCCGGCCCCTCTAGCGGGAGTCGGGGAGCTGTTTTTT | CASSPAPLAGVGELFF
TRBJ2-7 | many | TRBV9 | - | TGTGCCAGCAGCACGGGACTTAAATACCTCTCCTACGAGCAGTACTTC | CASSTGLKYLSYEQYF
TRBJ2-5 | many | TRBV7-8 | - | TGTGCCAGCAGCTTGGGACCCTGGCCCGAGACCCAGTACTTC | CASSLGPWPETQYF
TRBJ2-7 | many | TRBV11-3 | TRBD2 | TGTGCCAGCAGCCGGGGACTAGCGGGAGGGCCCCGCTCCTACGAGCAGTACTTC | CASSRGLAGGPRSYEQYF